This T cell receptor (beta chain) was sequenced during a study of beta chain features in type 1 diabetes. Study in general: Regarding age, gender and cell yields, patients proved similar to healthy donors. The study, taken as a whole, reports: Moderately but significantly shorter TCRB CDR3s were found in Type 1 diabetes patients in all four CD4+ subsets. In the patient group, naive, central memory and Treg TCRB repertoires seemed more alike than in the healthy donor group.

CD45RO/CCR7/CD25/CD127/CD95/CD27 sorting isolated CD4+ naive, central memory, regulatory and stem cell-like memory cells. Reverse transcribing all isolated RNA meant expressed TCRB transcripts were sequenced. Sequencing used immunoSEQ multiplex PCR; TCRdb keeps in-frame clones, though not all of them. The sample comprises 35,000 to 45,000 clones, 50% to 75% of which are singletons, and approximately 2% rests with the top ten. CDR1 and CDR2 from the germline V gene are LNHDA and SQIVND (reference sequence). The CDR3 extends over 16 amino acids. The V and J ends lost 3 bases and 6 bases respectively, with 17 bases between them. A remark on this clone: The antigen remains undetermined.

The chain combines TRBV19 with TRBJ2-2; the D gene is possibly TRBD1 (6 bases). The sample consisted of Tregs from blood. The clonotype originates from a woman in her 30s in good health. CDR3 nucleotide sequence: TGTGCCAGTAGTATCCCGAAAGGGGGAATATCCGGGGAGCTGTTTTTT. Its translation: CASSIPKGGISGELFF.